This TCR beta chain was observed in a study of T-cell memory formation after mild COVID-19. In this sample, this clonotype turned up a few times. The target antigen is unknown. TCRdb processed the 5' RACE reads anew with MiXCR; each CDR3 protein has one entry. Of 290,000 or so distinct CDR3 sequences in the sample, approximately 19% are singletons; the top ten hold about 21%. Study results and caveats: Whereas later expanders leaned CD4+, clones contracting day 15 to 85 showed a balanced CD4/CD8 makeup.

CDR1 is ENHRY and CDR2 is SYGVKD in the germline V gene. The V segment lost 7 bases and the J segment 4 bases; nucleotides outside the gene matches: 4. This CDR3 comprises 14 residues. This rearrangement joins TRBV10-3 to TRBJ2-2, with 9 positions matching TRBD2. Sequencing was performed on PBMCs or a T cell subset sorted from them (not recorded which). The clonotype was recovered from a man aged 18 to 30 who had mild COVID-19 (a few samples of this study predate the infection). Cell type and time point are not known. The CDR3 region is CAITGREGTGELFF. CDR3 nucleotide sequence: TGTGCCATCACCGGGCGGGAGGGCACCGGGGAGCTGTTTTTT.